This T cell receptor (beta chain) was documented in a study of blood T cells in healthy people across ages. This CDR3 contains 14 residues. From germline, CDR1 is SGDLS and CDR2 YYNGEE. The V gene lost 3 bases and the J gene lost 6 bases, with 10 bases spanning the gap. Using a J-beta primer mix together with a sample-barcoded 5' primer, a second PCR was run for about 6 to 12 cycles. Every sample gave at least 2.5 million paired-end reads containing CDR3. TCRdb independently ran MiXCR on the 5' RACE reads; one entry per CDR3 protein. Among 600,000 to 1,000,000 distinct CDR3 sequences listed, just under 25% were seen once. Peripheral blood was drawn, ten milliliters per donor. These records were also assigned to another study, of T cells of mothers and their children. That report notes: Detection of persistent microchimeric T cell clones did not occur.

The clonotype comes from a boy aged 10-17 years in good health. The sequencing sample was made of blood. This rearrangement joins TRBV9 to TRBJ1-6, with unresolved D. The CDR3 loop is CASSASAINSPLHF. Written as DNA, the CDR3 is TGTGCCAGCAGCGCCAGCGCTATTAATTCACCCCTCCACTTT.